These 24 T cell receptor beta chains came from one sample sequenced in a study of CD8 T cells in Susac syndrome. Random hexamers were used to reverse transcribe 0.5 to 1 ug of RNA. MiXCR, run by TCRdb on the immunoSEQ multiplex PCR reads, gives a single entry per CDR3 protein. The sample has some 140,000 distinct CDR3 sequences; roughly 80% are singletons. Sequencing was carried out using CD8+ T cells from PBMCs. These TCRs come from a human donor with multiple sclerosis.

This chain connects TRBV7-2 to TRBJ2-3; maybe TRBD1 (5 bases). This CDR3 has 14 amino acids. Trimming removed 4 bases from V and 4 bases from J, with 12 bases in between. Per germline, CDR1 SGHTA and CDR2 FQGNSA. The CDR3 DNA follows: TGTGCCAGCAGCTCAAGACAGTCTCCAGATACGCAGTATTTT. Its protein is CASSSRQSPDTQYF.

This chain uses TRBV11-2 with TRBJ2-7, with a weak D call TRBD2 (5 bases). Trimming stripped 2 bases from V and 2 bases from J, with 10 bases between. The V gene's germline CDR1 is SGHAT and CDR2 FQNNGV. The CDR3 is made up of 14 amino acids. CDR3 amino acids: CASSLSPTTYEQYF. CDR3 coding DNA: TGTGCCAGCAGCTTAAGCCCGACTACCTACGAGCAGTACTTC.

This chain connects TRBV12-3 or TRBV12-4 to TRBJ2-4; 8 bases are shared with TRBD2. With 7 bases clipped from V and 2 bases from J, the junction kept 7 bases outside the gene matches. CDR3 length: 15 residues. Here the CDR3 reads CASTSGGGTKNIQYF. The CDR3 DNA reads as TGTGCCAGCACCTCCGGGGGGGGAACCAAAAACATTCAGTACTTC.

This clonotype was seen a handful of times. The chain employs TRBV7-2 and TRBJ1-2, with D unresolved. Trimming took off 1 base at V and 10 bases at J, with 7 bases between the two ends. The CDR3 runs 11 residues. CDR1 and CDR2 (germline): SGHTA, FQGNSA. The CDR3 region has the DNA TGTGCCAGCAGCTTAGGGGCCGCCTACACCTTC. Encoded protein: CASSLGAAYTF.

V gene TRBV4-2 combines with J gene TRBJ2-1; TRBD1 matches at 7 bases. J lost 5 bases, V lost 0 bases, and 4 bases had no gene match. The CDR3 has 15 residues. Per germline, CDR1 LGHNA and CDR2 YNFKEQ. The CDR3: CASSQDRDRDNEQFF. As DNA, the CDR3 is TGTGCCAGCAGCCAAGATAGGGACAGAGACAATGAGCAGTTCTTC.

This chain links TRBV11-2 with TRBJ2-2; D perhaps matches TRBD2 (6 bases). Trimming removed 7 bases from V and 6 bases from J, with 15 bases in between. CDR1 and CDR2 (germline): SGHAT, FQNNGV. The CDR3 covers 14 residues. This chain's CDR3 is CASNYGGTAGELFF. The CDR3 region has the DNA TGTGCCAGCAATTACGGAGGGACCGCCGGGGAGCTGTTTTTT.

This clonotype has a handful of counts. The chain uses TRBV7-8 and TRBJ1-2, with a tentative D call TRBD1 (5 bases). Trimming cost V 3 bases and J 8 bases, with 10 bases left between them. The CDR3 is 12 residues long. CDR1 and CDR2 from the germline V gene are SGHVS and FQNEAQ. The CDR3 protein is CASSFDSRGYTF. DNA for the CDR3: TGTGCCAGCAGCTTCGACAGCCGGGGCTACACCTTC.

The genes are TRBV6-5 and TRBJ2-7; 7 bases map to TRBD1. The CDR3 covers 16 residues. With 0 bases clipped from V and 3 bases from J, the junction kept 8 bases outside the gene matches. Germline CDR1 and CDR2: MNHEY and SVGAGI. CDR3 loop: CASSYSSGQKFYEQYV. DNA of the CDR3: TGTGCCAGCAGTTACTCGTCGGGACAGAAGTTCTACGAGCAGTACGTC.

The chain carries TRBV4-3 and TRBJ1-2, with D possibly matching TRBD1 (6 bases). CDR3 size: 16 residues. Trimming took off 4 bases at V and 4 bases at J, with 19 bases between the two ends. CDR1 and CDR2 from the germline V gene are LGHNA and YSLEER. The CDR3 sequence is CASSPTPAGGRYGYTF. CDR3 DNA sequence: TGCGCCAGCAGCCCTACCCCCGCCGGGGGCCGCTATGGCTACACCTTC.

V is TRBV7-9 and J is TRBJ2-3; TRBD2 aligns across 7 bases. Germline values: CDR1 SEHNR, CDR2 FQNEAQ (reference sequence). The CDR3 extends over 16 amino acids. The V segment lost 5 bases and the J segment 2 bases; nucleotides outside the gene matches: 10. This CDR3 is CASSDGLVDNTDTQYF. The CDR3 coding sequence is TGTGCCAGCAGCGACGGACTAGTGGACAACACAGATACGCAGTATTTT.

V is TRBV27 and J is TRBJ2-1; 7 bases are shared with TRBD2. Germline CDR1 reads MNHEY; CDR2 reads SMNVEV (reference sequence). The CDR3 runs 16 residues. Germline trimming cut 5 bases from V and 4 bases from J; bases unmatched to any gene: 11. CDR3 nucleotides: TGTGCCAGCAGTCCCCCCGCTAGCGGAACTTACAATGAGCAGTTCTTC. Its translation: CASSPPASGTYNEQFF.

The chain uses TRBV28 and TRBJ1-5; unclear D gene. This CDR3 is 15 amino acids long. Per the germline V gene, CDR1 is MDHEN and CDR2 is SYDVKM. The V end lost 4 bases, the J end lost 0 bases, and 10 bases lay between the germline ends. The CDR3 is CASSSGSLSNQPQHF. The CDR3 DNA reads as TGTGCCAGCAGTTCCGGGTCTCTTAGCAATCAGCCCCAGCATTTT. The full variable domain, completed using reference TRBV28 and TRBJ1-5, is DVKVTQSSRYLVKRTGEKVFLECVQDMDHENMFWYRQDPGLGLRLIYFSYDVKMKEKGDIPEGYSVSREKKERFSLILESASTNQTSMYLCASSSGSLSNQPQHFGDGTRLSIL.

This clonotype has a single count. This chain joins TRBV25-1 and TRBJ1-2, with D uncertain. This CDR3 has 14 residues. Germline assignment: CDR1 MGHDK and CDR2 SYGVNS. Deletions cut 5 bases from V and 6 bases from J, with 16 bases between. CDR3 nucleotides: TGTGCCAGCAGTCCTGGCACTCCGGCAAATGGCTACACCTTC. It yields the protein CASSPGTPANGYTF.

V is TRBV19 and J is TRBJ1-1; D gene unclear. The length of the CDR3 is 14 residues. Germline CDR1 is LNHDA and CDR2 is SQIVND (reference sequence). The ends were cut back, 3 bases at V and 1 base at J, with 9 bases in the middle. CDR3 DNA sequence: TGTGCCAGTAGTATTCGGGCAGGGAACACTGAAGCTTTCTTT. It translates to CASSIRAGNTEAFF.

This clonotype was observed once. The chain couples TRBV19 to TRBJ2-1, with D unclear. This CDR3 has 13 amino acids. Germline V gene data show CDR1 as LNHDA and CDR2 as SQIVND (reference sequence). V was cut by 3 bases and J by 5 bases, with 8 bases left in between. Written as DNA, the CDR3 is TGTGCCAGTAGTATCGGGTTGCACAATGAGCAGTTCTTC. As protein: CASSIGLHNEQFF.

The chain combines TRBV28 with TRBJ1-5; no clear D. CDR1 is MDHEN and CDR2 is SYDVKM in the germline V gene. CDR3 length: 13 residues. The ends were cut back, 7 bases at V and 4 bases at J, with 11 bases in the middle. CDR3 in amino acids: CASMVTGNQPQHF. The CDR3 nucleotides are TGTGCCAGCATGGTAACGGGGAATCAGCCCCAGCATTTT.

V is TRBV5-1 and J is TRBJ2-2; the D gene is possibly TRBD1 (6 bases). CDR3 size: 13 residues. V gave up 9 bases and J gave up 3 bases, with 12 bases separating them. Germline loops: CDR1 SGHRS, CDR2 YFSETQ. The chain's CDR3 is CATNRADTGELFF. In nucleotides, the CDR3 is TGCGCCACAAACAGGGCTGACACCGGGGAGCTGTTTTTT.

The chain carries TRBV12-3 or TRBV12-4 and TRBJ2-1, with D unclear. V was shortened by 3 bases and J by 2 bases, with 14 bases between the two germline ends. The CDR3 is made up of 16 amino acids. CDR3 DNA sequence: TGTGCCAGCAGTTTTTCAGGATTAGTCCCCTACAATGAGCAGTTCTTC. This gives the protein CASSFSGLVPYNEQFF.

This chain uses TRBV7-8 with TRBJ2-3, with TRBD1 matching 9 bases. Trimming took 4 bases from V and 5 from J; bases not matched to a gene: 10. The CDR3 loop spans 16 amino acids. Germline values: CDR1 SGHVS, CDR2 FQNEAQ. Written as DNA, the CDR3 is TGTGCCAGCAGCTCCCGCCGGGACAGGGTTAAAGATACGCAGTATTTT. This sequence encodes CASSSRRDRVKDTQYF.

The rearrangement uses TRBV4-1 and TRBJ2-1; D remains ambiguous. The CDR3 has 16 residues. V was trimmed by 1 base and J by 0 bases, leaving 10 bases between them. Germline CDR1 is MGHRA and CDR2 is YSYEKL. CDR3 coding DNA: TGCGCCAGCAGCCAAGTCGTACCTAGCTCCTACAATGAGCAGTTCTTC. Its protein is CASSQVVPSSYNEQFF.

The gene calls are TRBV20-1 and TRBJ2-1; weak D call: TRBD2 (6 bases). V was pared by 5 bases and J by 4 bases, with 18 bases between. The CDR3 runs to 15 residues. Germline V lookup: CDR1 DFQATT, CDR2 SNEGSKA (reference sequence). The CDR3 DNA sequence: TGCAGTGCTGGGGCGGGCGGGACCACGTACAATGAGCAGTTCTTC. Translation: CSAGAGGTTYNEQFF.

This chain joins TRBV4-1 and TRBJ2-1; 7 bases line up with TRBD1. The CDR3 extends over 19 amino acids. V trimming: 1 base; J trimming: 6 bases; junction bases outside the gene matches: 18. Germline V gene sequence: CDR1 MGHRA, CDR2 YSYEKL. The CDR3 loop is CASSQVKGQPGAEGNEQFF. DNA of the CDR3: TGCGCCAGCAGCCAAGTTAAGGGACAGCCCGGGGCGGAAGGCAATGAGCAGTTCTTC.

The J gene is TRBJ2-4, the V gene TRBV29-1, with 7 bases that match TRBD2. CDR1 and CDR2 from the germline V gene are SQVTM and ANQGSEA. V gave up 5 bases and J gave up 5 bases; unmatched junction bases: 12. The CDR3 length is 15 residues. The chain's CDR3 is CSVWGGREDENIQYF. DNA for the CDR3: TGCAGCGTTTGGGGGGGACGGGAGGATGAAAACATTCAGTACTTC.

CDR3 loop: CLRRMENTEAFF. CDR3 nucleotides: TGTTTGAGGCGGATGGAGAACACTGAAGCTTTCTTT. This sequence joins TRBV12-3 or TRBV12-4 and TRBJ1-1, with no clear D. The CDR3 spans 12 residues.